Each of the 19 T cell receptor beta chains below was sequenced from the same sample in a study of T cell repertoires in cytomegalovirus infection. TCRdb processed the reads anew with MiXCR; each CDR3 protein has one entry. The table records about 360,000 distinct CDR3 sequences, around a sixth of them present only once. Sequenced material: PBMCs. The receptors come from a human donor in good health (CMV status not recorded). Some clones in this sample may be carry-over from other donors' samples.

J is TRBJ1-2 and V is TRBV28; 7 bases are shared with TRBD1. CDR3 length: 14 amino acids. Trimming cost V 6 bases and J 4 bases; bases outside gene matches: 8. CDR1 MDHEN and CDR2 SYDVKM come from the germline V gene. The CDR3: CASSRQGVSYGYTF. The CDR3 DNA reads as TGTGCCAGCAGCAGACAGGGAGTGAGCTATGGCTACACCTTC.

The table lists this clonotype with many counts. The CDR3 nucleotides are TGTGCCAGCAGTCCCTTGGTGGAGCCCCAGCATTTT. It is translated as CASSPLVEPQHF. V usage is TRBV28 and J usage is TRBJ1-5; the D is unclear. Deletions cut 5 bases from V and 8 bases from J, with 10 bases between. The CDR3 extends over 12 amino acids. CDR1 MDHEN and CDR2 SYDVKM come from the germline V gene.

CDR3 DNA: TGTGCCAGCAGTCCACGGACGGTAGACACTGAAGCTTTCTTT. Its protein product is CASSPRTVDTEAFF. V gene TRBV12-3 or TRBV12-4 combines with J gene TRBJ1-1, with no clear D. This CDR3 region has 14 residues. V was clipped by 5 bases and J by 3 bases, with 13 bases between them.

This clonotype was detected ten times or more. The chain has TRBV7-2 and TRBJ2-5; no firm D call. Germline V gene data show CDR1 as SGHTA and CDR2 as FQGNSA. CDR3 length: 14 amino acids. V shed 2 bases and J shed 4 bases, with 11 bases lying between them. The CDR3 DNA is TGTGCCAGCAGCTTAAGTAGGGCGGCAGAGACCCAGTACTTC. Encoded protein: CASSLSRAAETQYF.

The chain couples TRBV7-9 to TRBJ2-7; D is perhaps TRBD2 (6 bases). CDR1 is SEHNR and CDR2 is FQNEAQ in the germline V gene (reference sequence). V lost 5 bases and J lost 1, with 18 bases in between. The CDR3 runs 16 residues. CDR3 region: CASSPLPGTPSYEQYF. The CDR3 region has the DNA TGTGCCAGCAGCCCACTCCCCGGGACTCCGTCCTACGAGCAGTACTTC.

The chain couples TRBV19 to TRBJ1-4, with a possible D match to TRBD1 (5 bases). The CDR3 covers 17 residues. Germline V CDR1 and CDR2: LNHDA, SQIVND (reference sequence). Trimming stripped 7 bases from V and 7 bases from J, with 25 bases between. DNA of the CDR3: TGTGCCAGTACCTACGGGACTGTCGGCCGATCAAGTGAAAAACTGTTTTTT. Its protein is CASTYGTVGRSSEKLFF.

The sample holds a few counts of this clonotype. The rearrangement uses TRBV7-2 and TRBJ2-1, with a possible D match to TRBD2 (6 bases). V gave up 3 bases and J gave up 6 bases, with 12 bases separating them. The germline V gene encodes CDR1 SGHTA and CDR2 FQGNSA. The length of the CDR3 is 14 residues. CDR3 nucleotide sequence: TGTGCCAGCAGCTTGGAGGGAGTTGTCAATGAGCAGTTCTTC. Translating it yields CASSLEGVVNEQFF.

This clonotype was seen ten or more times. The rearrangement links TRBV7-9 to TRBJ1-4; 7 positions agree with TRBD1. CDR1 SEHNR and CDR2 FQNEAQ come from the germline V gene (reference sequence). This CDR3 contains 15 residues. V lost 5 bases to trimming and J lost 4 bases; unmatched junction nucleotides: 7. The DNA of the CDR3 is TGTGCCAGCAGCCCGGGACAGATACTTAATGAAAAACTGTTTTTT. Translation gives CASSPGQILNEKLFF.

This clonotype was counted between two and nine times. The V gene is TRBV7-2, the J gene TRBJ2-3, with D perhaps assigned TRBD1 or TRBD2 (5 bases each). The CDR3 is made up of 13 amino acids. The V end was cut by 7 bases, the J end by 3 bases, with 11 bases between. Germline values: CDR1 SGHTA, CDR2 FQGNSA. CDR3 in DNA: TGTGCCAGCACCCCCTGGGGGACAGATACGCAGTATTTT. Translating it yields CASTPWGTDTQYF. The variable domain in full, with the rest retrieved from reference TRBV7-2 and TRBJ2-3, is GAGVSQSPSNKVTEKGKDVELRCDPISGHTALYWYRQSLGQGLEFLIYFQGNSAPDKSGLPSDRFSAERTGGSVSTLTIQRTQQEDSAVYLCASTPWGTDTQYFGPGTRLTVL.

This clonotype was found a few times. The chain carries TRBV7-9 and TRBJ2-5, with 7 bases that match TRBD2. With 5 bases clipped from V and 6 bases from J, the junction kept 12 bases outside the gene matches. CDR1 is SEHNR and CDR2 is FQNEAQ in the germline V gene (reference sequence). The CDR3 runs 15 residues. The CDR3 reads CASSPPSSGRQTQYF. The CDR3 DNA follows: TGTGCCAGCAGCCCCCCTTCTAGCGGCAGGCAGACCCAGTACTTC.

This clonotype was counted ten times or more. V is TRBV10-3 and J is TRBJ2-3, with 9 bases identical to TRBD2. Germline V gene sequence: CDR1 ENHRY, CDR2 SYGVKD. V was pared by 6 bases and J by 1 base, with 11 bases of the junction left unmatched. The CDR3 is made up of 17 amino acids. The CDR3 protein is CAISLAGPGQGTDTQYF. In DNA, the CDR3 is TGTGCCATCAGCCTAGCGGGGCCGGGCCAGGGCACAGATACGCAGTATTTT.

This rearrangement joins TRBV4-1 to TRBJ2-5; 8 bases are a match to TRBD2. The CDR3 totals 18 residues. Unmatched junction bases numbered 13, after V lost 2 bases and J lost 2 bases. CDR1 and CDR2 (germline): MGHRA, YSYEKL. Written as DNA, the CDR3 is TGCGCCAGCAGCCAACTACTGAATAGACTAGCGCAACAAGAGACCCAGTACTTC. As protein: CASSQLLNRLAQQETQYF.

There are many counts of this clonotype. The V gene is TRBV7-2, the J gene TRBJ2-7; D is undetermined. V shed 7 bases and J shed 4 bases, with 14 bases lying between them. The CDR3 has 13 amino acids. Germline assignment: CDR1 SGHTA and CDR2 FQGNSA. CDR3 protein: CASTYEMGYEQYF. CDR3 DNA: TGTGCCAGCACGTACGAGATGGGGTACGAGCAGTACTTC.

Only a few counts were recorded for this clonotype. The chain uses TRBV19 and TRBJ1-5, with D unclear. V dropped 3 bases and J dropped 4 bases, with 7 bases sitting between them. Germline V lookup: CDR1 LNHDA, CDR2 SQIVND (reference sequence). CDR3 length: 13 residues. Here the CDR3 reads CASSMNQNQPQHF. The CDR3 DNA reads as TGTGCCAGTAGTATGAATCAGAATCAGCCCCAGCATTTT.

Only a few counts were recorded for this clonotype. The chain combines TRBV23-1 with TRBJ1-2; a weak D match, TRBD1 (5 bases). TRBV23-1 is designated an ORF whose function remains uncertain. The CDR3 has 16 amino acids. V lost 6 bases and J 0 bases, leaving 17 bases between the germline ends. The CDR3 sequence: CASSRGIRGANYGYTF. The CDR3 coding sequence is TGCGCCAGCAGCCGGGGGATAAGGGGAGCTAACTATGGCTACACCTTC.

CDR3 sequence reads: CAIHRPVPFYEQYF. Written as DNA, the CDR3 is TGTGCCATCCACCGCCCCGTCCCGTTCTACGAGCAGTACTTC. J is TRBJ2-7 and V is TRBV10-3; D remains unclear. The germline V gene encodes CDR1 ENHRY and CDR2 SYGVKD. The CDR3 has 14 residues. V lost 8 bases and J lost 3, with 17 bases in between.

This clonotype came up many times. The gene calls are TRBV7-8 and TRBJ1-5, with 10 bases that match TRBD1. The germline CDR1 and CDR2 sequences are SGHVS and FQNEAQ. V dropped 5 bases and J dropped 8; count of bases not matched to a gene: 9. The CDR3 consists of 15 residues. For the CDR3, the DNA is TGTGCCAGCAGCCACCGGGACAGGGGTGCAGAGCCCCAGCATTTT. The encoded protein is CASSHRDRGAEPQHF.

This clonotype has a count of ten or more. J is TRBJ2-7 and V is TRBV7-8; weak D call: TRBD2 (5 bases). V lost 6 bases and J 4 bases, leaving 16 bases between the germline ends. The CDR3 loop spans 14 amino acids. The germline gives CDR1 SGHVS, CDR2 FQNEAQ. CDR3 sequence reads: CASRRGSGVYEQYF. CDR3 sequence (DNA): TGTGCCAGCAGGAGAGGGAGTGGGGTGTACGAGCAGTACTTC. Looking up the rest from reference TRBV7-8 and TRBJ2-7 gives the full variable domain: GAGVSQSPRYKVAKRGQDVALRCDPISGHVSLFWYQQALGQGPEFLTYFQNEAQLDKSGLPSDRFFAERPEGSVSTLKIQRTQQEDSAVYLCASRRGSGVYEQYFGPGTRLTVT.

This clonotype was picked up many times. V gene TRBV7-9 combines with J gene TRBJ2-3, with D possibly TRBD2 on 5 matching bases. V lost 3 bases, J lost 5 bases, and 18 bases lay in between. The CDR3 is made up of 16 amino acids. Looked up from germline, CDR1 is SEHNR and CDR2 is FQNEAQ (reference sequence). This chain's CDR3 is CASSFRGEGLGDTQYF. The CDR3 DNA is TGTGCCAGCAGCTTCCGGGGTGAGGGTTTAGGAGATACGCAGTATTTT.